This TCR beta chain is drawn from a study of blood T cell repertoires in COVID-19. Trimming removed 10 bases at V and 0 bases at J, with 9 bases between. This CDR3 region has 12 residues. The germline gives CDR1 LNHDA, CDR2 SQIVND (reference sequence). Assay used: immunoSEQ multiplex PCR; TCRdb lists only in-frame clones, some missing. The table records 360,000 or so clones, roughly 87% of them present only once. This clonotype was sampled from an older woman with COVID-19, enrolled during active disease. Material for sequencing was peripheral blood. The rearrangement links TRBV19 to TRBJ1-2, with D hard to call. The CDR3 region is CAILQTNYGYTF. DNA of the CDR3: TGTGCCATCCTCCAGACTAACTATGGCTACACCTTC.